Listed below are T cell receptor beta chains from one sample, sequenced in a study of T cells in Graves' hyperthyroidism and ophthalmopathy. MiXCR, run by TCRdb on the multiplex PCR reads, gives a single entry per CDR3 protein. Among fewer than 250,000 distinct CDR3 sequences listed, more than 15% were seen once. Sample: blood. These receptors came from a man aged 45-65 years with Graves' hyperthyroidism. Both conserved end residues are part of each CDR3. Fields, in order: D gene, clone size, V gene, J gene, CDR3 protein, CDR3 DNA. D genes are given only for firm matches. A clone size is listed for some rows: how often the clone was seen (once, few, many), or a class if it is expanded.

-	many	TRBV12-3/TRBV12-4	TRBJ1-1	CASSLSGNTEAFF	TGTGCCAGCAGTTTATCCGGGAACACTGAAGCTTTCTTT
-	few	TRBV5-1	TRBJ2-3	CASSLGDPTDTQYF	TGCGCCAGCAGCTTGGGGGATCCCACAGATACGCAGTATTTT
-	-	TRBV10-2	TRBJ1-2	CASSVRGDGGYTF	TGCGCCAGCAGTGTCAGGGGTGACGGTGGCTACACCTTC
-	-	TRBV6-9	TRBJ1-2	CASSYILAGEAYGYTF	TGTGCCAGCAGTTACATTTTGGCTGGGGAGGCCTATGGCTACACCTTC
-	-	TRBV24-1	TRBJ2-5	CATSDPGGPGETQYF	TGTGCCACCAGTGACCCCGGAGGGCCAGGGGAGACCCAGTACTTC
TRBD1	-	TRBV10-3	TRBJ2-7	CAIRNPKRDRGLSSYEQYF	TGTGCCATCAGAAACCCCAAGCGGGACAGGGGGCTAAGCTCCTACGAGCAGTACTTC
-	few	TRBV28	TRBJ2-3	CASSSPGRGSTDTQYF	TGTGCCAGCAGTTCACCCGGCAGGGGAAGCACAGATACGCAGTATTTT
TRBD1	few	TRBV29-1	TRBJ1-2	CSVERDRGRGYTF	TGCAGCGTTGAACGGGACAGGGGGCGAGGCTACACCTTC
-	-	TRBV14	TRBJ2-7	CASSSLTVYEQYF	TGTGCCAGCAGCTCTCTTACCGTCTACGAGCAGTACTTC
TRBD1	many	TRBV20-1	TRBJ2-7	CSATRTGESYEQYF	TGCAGTGCTACCCGGACAGGGGAATCTTACGAGCAGTACTTC
-	many	TRBV27	TRBJ2-5	CASRGAGTQYF	TGTGCCAGCAGAGGCGCCGGGACCCAGTACTTC
TRBD1	many	TRBV7-2	TRBJ2-2	CASSLRQGAGTGELFF	TGTGCCAGCAGCTTAAGACAGGGGGCAGGTACCGGGGAGCTGTTTTTT
-	-	TRBV11-2	TRBJ1-6	CASSQEGNVNSPLHF	TGTGCCAGCAGCCAAGAGGGGAACGTCAATTCACCCCTCCACTTT